This T cell receptor beta chain is from a study of T cells in Graves' hyperthyroidism and ophthalmopathy. The source material, RNA transcripts, was used to amplify TCR beta CDR3 regions. Carried out on the TCR CDR3, a first-round RT-PCR used the HTBI primer set. TCRdb analysed the multiplex PCR reads with MiXCR anew, one entry per CDR3 protein. The data hold approximately 510,000 distinct CDR3 sequences, with under 25% observed a single time. This clonotype was counted ten times or more. The sequenced sample consisted of blood. The TCR comes from a young man with Graves' hyperthyroidism.

CDR3 sequence reads: CASSLGGAPNYEQYF. CDR3 DNA sequence: TGTGCCAGCAGTTTAGGGGGTGCTCCGAACTACGAGCAGTACTTC. The rearrangement joins TRBV27 to TRBJ2-7, with D perhaps assigned TRBD1 or TRBD2 (5 bases each). This CDR3 spans 15 amino acids. V was shortened by 2 bases and J by 3 bases, with 14 bases between the two germline ends. Germline V gene sequence: CDR1 MNHEY, CDR2 SMNVEV (reference sequence).